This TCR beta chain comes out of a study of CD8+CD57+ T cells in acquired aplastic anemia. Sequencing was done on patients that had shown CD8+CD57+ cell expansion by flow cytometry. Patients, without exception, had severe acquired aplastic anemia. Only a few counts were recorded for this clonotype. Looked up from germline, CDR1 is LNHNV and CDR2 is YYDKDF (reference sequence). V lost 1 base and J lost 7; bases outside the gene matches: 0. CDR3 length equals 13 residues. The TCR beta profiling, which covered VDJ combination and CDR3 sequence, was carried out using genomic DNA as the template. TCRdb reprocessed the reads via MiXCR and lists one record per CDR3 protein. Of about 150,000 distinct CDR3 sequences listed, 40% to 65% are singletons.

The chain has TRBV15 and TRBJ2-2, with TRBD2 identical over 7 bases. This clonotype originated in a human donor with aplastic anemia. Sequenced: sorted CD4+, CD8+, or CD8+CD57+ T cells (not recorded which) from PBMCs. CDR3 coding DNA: TGTGCCACCAGCAGAGGGACTAGCGGGGAGCTGTTTTTT. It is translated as CATSRGTSGELFF.